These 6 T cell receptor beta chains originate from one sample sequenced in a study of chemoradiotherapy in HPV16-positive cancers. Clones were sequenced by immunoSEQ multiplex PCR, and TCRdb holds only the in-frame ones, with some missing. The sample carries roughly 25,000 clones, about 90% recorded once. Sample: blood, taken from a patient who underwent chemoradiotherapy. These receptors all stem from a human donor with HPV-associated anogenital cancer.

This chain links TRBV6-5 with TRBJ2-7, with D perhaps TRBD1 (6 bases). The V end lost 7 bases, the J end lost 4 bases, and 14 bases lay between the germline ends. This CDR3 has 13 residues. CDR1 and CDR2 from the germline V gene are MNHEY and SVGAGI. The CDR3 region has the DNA TGTGCCAGCACCCCTGGGGGCGGATACGAGCAGTACTTC. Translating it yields CASTPGGGYEQYF.

The CDR3 DNA reads TGTGCCAGCAGCGTAGATCCCGCGGGGGGGCCCCACGAGCAGTACTTC. It yields the protein CASSVDPAGGPHEQYF. The genes are TRBV9 and TRBJ2-7; 9 bases line up with TRBD2. V lost 0 bases and J lost 5; bases outside the gene matches: 9. The germline gives CDR1 SGDLS, CDR2 YYNGEE. The CDR3 is made up of 16 amino acids.

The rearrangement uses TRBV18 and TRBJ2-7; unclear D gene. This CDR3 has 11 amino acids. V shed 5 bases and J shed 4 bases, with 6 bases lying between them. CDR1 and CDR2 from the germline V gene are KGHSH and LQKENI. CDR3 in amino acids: CASSTSYEQYF. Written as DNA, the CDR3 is TGTGCCAGCTCAACAAGTTACGAGCAGTACTTC.

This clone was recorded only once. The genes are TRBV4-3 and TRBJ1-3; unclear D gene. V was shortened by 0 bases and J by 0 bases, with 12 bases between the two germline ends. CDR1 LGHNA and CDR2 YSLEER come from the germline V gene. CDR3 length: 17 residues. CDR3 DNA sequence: TGCGCCAGCAGCCAAGAACCCCGGTCTGACTCTGGAAACACCATATATTTT. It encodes CASSQEPRSDSGNTIYF.

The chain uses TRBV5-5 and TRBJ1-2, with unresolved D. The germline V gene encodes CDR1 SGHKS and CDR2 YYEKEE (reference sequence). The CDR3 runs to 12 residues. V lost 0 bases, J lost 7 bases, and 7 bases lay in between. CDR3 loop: CASSLEVGGYTF. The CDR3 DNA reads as TGTGCCAGCAGCTTGGAAGTCGGTGGCTACACCTTC.

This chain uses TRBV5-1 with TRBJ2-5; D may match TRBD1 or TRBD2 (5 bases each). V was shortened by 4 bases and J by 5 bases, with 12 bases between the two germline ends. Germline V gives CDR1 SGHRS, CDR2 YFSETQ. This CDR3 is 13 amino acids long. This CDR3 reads CASSIGAQETQYF. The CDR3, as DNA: TGCGCCAGCAGCATCGGGGCCCAGGAGACCCAGTACTTC.